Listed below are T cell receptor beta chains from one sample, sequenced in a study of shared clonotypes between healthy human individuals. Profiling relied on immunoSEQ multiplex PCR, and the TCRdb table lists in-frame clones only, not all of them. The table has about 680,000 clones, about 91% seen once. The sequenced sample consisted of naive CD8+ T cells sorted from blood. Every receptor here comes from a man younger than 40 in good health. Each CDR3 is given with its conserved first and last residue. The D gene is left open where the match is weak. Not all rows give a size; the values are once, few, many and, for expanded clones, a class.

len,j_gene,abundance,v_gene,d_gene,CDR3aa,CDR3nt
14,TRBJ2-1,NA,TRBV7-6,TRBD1,CASSLAAYRGEQFF,TGTGCCAGCAGCTTAGCGGCTTACAGGGGTGAGCAGTTCTTC
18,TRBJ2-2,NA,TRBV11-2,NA,CASSLAGRLGWSTGELFF,TGTGCCAGCAGCTTAGCCGGCCGCCTTGGGTGGAGCACCGGGGAGCTGTTTTTT
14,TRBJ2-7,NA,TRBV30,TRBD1,CAWAQGESSYEQYF,TGTGCCTGGGCACAGGGGGAGAGCTCCTACGAGCAGTACTTC
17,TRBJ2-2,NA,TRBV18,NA,CASSPEWSIHLPGELFF,TGTGCCAGCTCACCAGAGTGGAGTATCCACCTCCCCGGGGAGCTGTTTTTT
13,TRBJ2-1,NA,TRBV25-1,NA,CASKLTGNNEQFF,TGTGCCAGCAAGTTGACAGGAAACAATGAGCAGTTCTTC
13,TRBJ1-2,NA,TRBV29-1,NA,CSVENRANYGYTF,TGCAGCGTTGAGAACAGGGCTAACTATGGCTACACCTTC
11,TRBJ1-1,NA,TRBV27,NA,CASSRGGEAFF,TGTGCCAGCTCAAGGGGGGGTGAAGCTTTCTTT
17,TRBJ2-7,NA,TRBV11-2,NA,CASSSEIRGRDDYEQYF,TGTGCCAGCAGCTCGGAGATTAGGGGCCGGGACGACTACGAGCAGTACTTC
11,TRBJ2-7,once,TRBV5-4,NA,CASSSSSEQYF,TGTGCCAGCAGCTCCTCTAGCGAGCAGTACTTC
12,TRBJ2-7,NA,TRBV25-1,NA,CASIGGRDEQYF,TGTGCCAGCATCGGGGGACGCGACGAGCAGTACTTC
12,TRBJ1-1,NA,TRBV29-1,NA,CSALTENTEAFF,TGCAGCGCTCTGACAGAGAACACTGAAGCTTTCTTT
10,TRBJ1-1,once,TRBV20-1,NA,CSASDPEAFF,TGCAGTGCTTCAGACCCTGAAGCTTTCTTT